This T cell receptor (beta chain) was retrieved from a study of OX40 agonist ivuxolimab in advanced cancers. The wider study: The mean age was about 61 years, ranging from 23 to 79, with less than 90% of participants male. Three patients, one with hepatocellular carcinoma and two with cutaneous melanoma, achieved partial responses. General study points: Circulating CD4+ and CD8+ T cells showed clonal expansion by week 6 at 0.1 to 3.0 mg/kg.

In its sample, this clone was seen once. Its antigen is not identified. The CDR3 is made up of 16 amino acids. V dropped 5 bases and J dropped 0; count of bases not matched to a gene: 6. Germline assignment: CDR1 SGDLS and CDR2 YYNGEE. Assay: immunoSEQ multiplex PCR; the TCRdb copy retains only in-frame clones and omits some. The table shows about 71,000 clones, with around 87% occurring only once. Sequenced here: CD4+ or CD8+ T cells sorted from blood, sampled in a trial of the OX40 agonist ivuxolimab. The origin of this receptor is an adult with an advanced solid tumor such as melanoma, head and neck, liver or kidney cancer. The gene calls are TRBV9 and TRBJ2-2; 8 bases align to TRBD2. The CDR3 DNA sequence: TGTGCCAGCAGATCCGGACTAGCCACGAACACCGGGGAGCTGTTTTTT. It translates to CASRSGLATNTGELFF.